Shown below are 20 T cell receptor beta chains from a single sample sequenced in a study of tumor-infiltrating lymphocytes in primary liver carcinoma. Between roughly 20 and 32 mg of unsorted bulk tissue served as the source from which RNA and DNA were co-extracted. Synthesis of TCR beta cDNA was carried out from around 540 ng total RNA with a constant-region primer. Libraries covering TCR beta were generated through three nested multiplex PCR rounds (using a slightly modified ARM-PCR). A C-beta reverse primer and TRBV1-TRBV30 forward primers served in each of the first two PCR rounds, at 10 cycles apiece. TCRdb re-derived calls from the multiplex PCR reads in MiXCR, one entry per CDR3 protein. The data contain about 92,000 distinct CDR3 sequences, 55% to 75% of them singletons. Sequencing was carried out using tumor-adjacent normal liver tissue. These receptors were taken from a middle-aged man with primary liver carcinoma and hepatitis B virus infection.

In regard to this clonotype: The junction does not match germline at one end; this may be a read error. The chain uses TRBV16 and TRBJ2-7; D is uncertain. This CDR3 comprises 14 residues. Germline lookup yields CDR1 KGHSY and CDR2 FQNENV. The CDR3: CASSQGIGAYEQYF. The CDR3 DNA is TGTGCCAGCAGCCAAGGGATAGGCGCCTACGAGCAATACTTC. Together with reference TRBV16 and TRBJ2-7, the CDR3 gives the full variable domain: GEEVAQTPKHLVRGEGQKAKLYCAPIKGHSYVFWYQQVLKNEFKFLISFQNENVFDETGMPKERFSAKCLPNSPCSLEIQATKLEDSAVYFCASSQGIGAYEQYFGPGTRLTVT.

About this clonotype: The CDR3 ends on some other residue instead of the conserved phenylalanine or tryptophan, so this is likely a read error. This chain uses TRBV11-2 with TRBJ2-1; a possible D gene is TRBD2 (5 bases). Germline-derived CDR1 and CDR2 are SGHAT and FQNNGV. The CDR3 runs 12 residues. CDR3 nucleotide sequence: TGTACCACATCGCCGATAGGGAGTGAGCAGTTCCTC. Translation: CTTSPIGSEQFL.

This chain links TRBV4-1 with TRBJ1-6; a possible D gene is TRBD1 (6 bases). The CDR3 is 15 amino acids. V gave up 7 bases and J gave up 7 bases, with 17 bases separating them. Germline V gene data show CDR1 as MGHRA and CDR2 as YSYEKL. The CDR3 region is CASNRVQGLNSPLHF. CDR3 DNA: TGCGCCAGCAACCGAGTTCAGGGGCTGAATTCACCCCTCCACTTT.

This clonotype was recorded at least ten times. The chain combines TRBV7-8 with TRBJ2-4, with 11 bases identical to TRBD1. Germline CDR1 SGHVS, CDR2 FQNEAQ. The CDR3 runs to 14 residues. V lost 3 bases to trimming and J lost 8 bases; unmatched junction nucleotides: 3. CDR3 sequence reads: CASSFGQGADIQYF. CDR3 sequence (DNA): TGTGCCAGCAGCTTTGGACAGGGGGCGGACATTCAGTACTTC.

The genes are TRBV5-1 and TRBJ2-1; no firm D call. The CDR3 runs to 12 residues. Germline CDR1 reads SGHRS; CDR2 reads YFSETQ. V was shortened by 1 base and J by 6 bases, with 5 bases between the two germline ends. The CDR3 coding sequence is TGCGCCAGCAGCTTGCTAGGCAATGAGCAGTTCTTC. Its protein product is CASSLLGNEQFF. The full variable domain, its missing parts supplied by reference TRBV5-1 and TRBJ2-1, is KAGVTQTPRYLIKTRGQQVTLSCSPISGHRSVSWYQQTPGQGLQFLFEYFSETQRNKGNFPGRFSGRQFSNSRSEMNVSTLELGDSALYLCASSLLGNEQFFGPGTRLTVL.

The V call is TRBV2, the J call TRBJ1-2; the D gene is possibly TRBD1 (5 bases). Germline CDR1 SNHLY, CDR2 FYNNEI. Trimming left V 6 bases short and J 5 bases short, with 7 bases between. The CDR3 covers 11 residues. The CDR3 region is CASSPGYGYTF. For the CDR3, the DNA is TGTGCCAGCAGCCCAGGGTATGGCTACACCTTC.

The table lists this clonotype with a count of one. This clone may be a read error of a much larger clone one base away. CDR3 nucleotides: TGTGCCAACAGCTCGGAAGACACTGAAGCTTTCTTT. Its protein is CANSSEDTEAFF. The rearrangement links TRBV5-4 to TRBJ1-1, with D uncertain. CDR1 SGHNT and CDR2 YYREEE come from the germline V gene (reference sequence). CDR3 length equals 12 residues.

The rearrangement joins TRBV5-4 to TRBJ2-7; D gene unclear. Germline V gene sequence: CDR1 SGHNT, CDR2 YYREEE (reference sequence). The CDR3 is 13 amino acids. Trimming pared 0 bases from V and 4 bases from J, leaving 8 bases between. The CDR3 region is CASSLGGRYEQYF. The CDR3 region has the DNA TGTGCCAGCAGCTTGGGCGGCAGGTACGAGCAGTACTTC.

Points on this clonotype: This is likely a read error, given that the CDR3 carries no conserved phenylalanine or tryptophan at its end. The chain combines TRBV11-2 with TRBJ2-3; D remains unclear. In germline, CDR1 is SGHAT, CDR2 FQNNGV. The CDR3 spans 13 residues. The CDR3 spells CTSSPLVDDTQYS. The CDR3 region has the DNA TGTACCAGCAGCCCGCTAGTAGACGATACGCAGTATTCT.

Comments on this clonotype: A much more abundant neighbour one base away suggests this may be a read error. The chain recombines TRBV30 with TRBJ1-3; possible D gene TRBD1, 6 bases. CDR3 length equals 14 residues. Germline V gene lookup returns CDR1 GTSNPN and CDR2 SVGIG (reference sequence). CDR3 DNA sequence: TGTGCCTGGAGTGGGACAGTGGAAGGAAACACCGTATATTTT. Its translation: CAWSGTVEGNTVYF.

As for this clonotype: Since no conserved phenylalanine or tryptophan closes the CDR3, a read error is the likely cause. The rearrangement uses TRBV13 and TRBJ2-1; either TRBD1 or TRBD2 may supply D (7 bases each). Trimming took off 2 bases at V and 7 bases at J, with 15 bases between the two ends. The CDR3 is made up of 15 amino acids. Per the germline V gene, CDR1 is PRHDT and CDR2 is FYEKMQ (reference sequence). The CDR3 loop is CASSLQGGLLNEQFL. Written as DNA, the CDR3 is TGTGCCAGCAGCTTACAGGGGGGGCTCTTGAATGAGCAGTTCCTC.

The V gene is TRBV11-2, the J gene TRBJ2-2; D gene ambiguous. Per germline, CDR1 SGHAT and CDR2 FQNNGV. CDR3 length equals 18 residues. V gave up 5 bases and J gave up 0 bases, with 19 bases separating them. The CDR3 coding sequence is TGTGCCAGCAGCCGTACTGGAGTGGCACTCCCGAACACCGGGGAGCTGTTTTTT. Its protein is CASSRTGVALPNTGELFF.

This clonotype was observed many times. A clone one base away is much larger, so this may be a read error. The V call is TRBV11-2, the J call TRBJ2-1, with TRBD2 identical over 7 bases. Germline V gene lookup returns CDR1 SGHAT and CDR2 FQNNGV. This CDR3 is built from 15 residues. CDR3 residues: CASSRASGSYNGQFF. CDR3 nucleotides: TGTGCCAGCAGTCGGGCTAGCGGATCCTACAATGGGCAGTTCTTC. Combining the CDR3 with reference TRBV11-2 and TRBJ2-1 gives the whole variable domain EAGVAQSPRYKIIEKRQSVAFWCNPISGHATLYWYQQILGQGPKLLIQFQNNGVVDDSQLPKDRFSAERLKGVDSTLKIQPAKLEDSAVYLCASSRASGSYNGQFFGPGTRLTVL.

V gene TRBV7-9 combines with J gene TRBJ2-7; weak D call: TRBD1 (6 bases). Germline V CDR1 and CDR2: SEHNR, FQNEAQ (reference sequence). V dropped 1 base and J dropped 7 bases, with 17 bases sitting between them. The CDR3 runs to 15 residues. CDR3 loop: CASSLDRTTGREQYF. The CDR3 DNA sequence: TGTGCCAGCAGCTTAGATAGAACTACAGGGCGGGAGCAGTACTTC.

This clonotype was seen a few times. The chain is built from TRBV21-1 and TRBJ1-5; the D call TRBD1 from the table was never checked on the DNA. TRBV21-1 has pseudogene status. CDR3 length: 15 amino acids. The CDR3 DNA sequence: TGTGCCAGCAGCAGACAGGGTGGGGACAATCAGCCCCAGCATTTT. As protein: CASSRQGGDNQPQHF.

In its sample, this clonotype was seen many times. The chain has TRBV28 and TRBJ2-1, with D maybe TRBD2 (5 bases). CDR3 length equals 12 residues. Germline V gene lookup returns CDR1 MDHEN and CDR2 SYDVKM. Trimming stripped 4 bases from V and 12 bases from J, with 13 bases between. The CDR3 protein is CASSSAVLAQFF. The CDR3 DNA is TGTGCCAGCAGTTCAGCGGTTTTGGCGCAGTTCTTC.

A remark on this clonotype: A much larger clone differs by one base, so this may be a read error. The rearrangement uses TRBV10-3 and TRBJ2-3, with TRBD2 identical over 7 bases. V lost 4 bases to trimming and J lost 8 bases; unmatched junction nucleotides: 9. The germline V gene has CDR1 ENHRY and CDR2 SYGVKD. This CDR3 is built from 14 residues. Here the CDR3 reads CAISARDSGGTQYF. The CDR3 coding sequence is TGTGCCATCAGTGCCCGGGACTCGGGAGGTACGCAGTATTTT.

This clonotype was seen a handful of times. A much bigger clone sits one base away, suggesting this may be a read error. The genes are TRBV4-2 and TRBJ1-5, with TRBD1 matching over 7 bases. This CDR3 contains 16 residues. V dropped 5 bases and J dropped 3; count of bases not matched to a gene: 10. CDR1 is LGHNA and CDR2 is YNFKEQ in the germline V gene. Here the CDR3 reads CASSIRTGDLNQPQHF. CDR3 sequence (DNA): TGTGCCAGCAGCATCCGGACAGGAGACCTCAATCAGCCCCAGCATTTT.

This clonotype was seen at least ten times. This chain uses TRBV6-6 with TRBJ2-7; 8 bases are a match to TRBD2. The germline gives CDR1 MNHNY, CDR2 SVGAGI (reference sequence). Germline trimming cut 8 bases from V and 4 bases from J; bases unmatched to any gene: 10. The CDR3 has 14 residues. Here the CDR3 DNA reads TGTGCCAGCGCGGACCGGGAGGGCCGATACGAGCAGTACTTC. Translated: CASADREGRYEQYF.

Remarks on this clonotype: A read error is likely, as this CDR3 ends without the conserved phenylalanine or tryptophan. The genes are TRBV4-1 and TRBJ1-5; D might be TRBD1 (5 bases). Germline loops: CDR1 MGHRA, CDR2 YSYEKL. CDR3 length: 14 amino acids. CDR3 residues: CVSSHLGGGQPQHC. The DNA of the CDR3 is TGCGTCAGCAGCCACCTCGGGGGGGGGCAGCCCCAGCATTGT.